This TCR beta chain is drawn from a study of beta chain features in type 1 diabetes (dated by TCRdb to the late 2010s). Regarding the complete study: Patients and healthy donors did not differ in mean age, gender distribution, total cell number or subset yield. A total of about 100,000,000 sorted cells were examined across all samples, and RNA yield correlated strongly with the number of cells per subset. In the study, recently diagnosed type 1 diabetes patients and matched healthy donors were compared on the TCRB repertoires of their sorted circulating CD4+ T cell subsets. Regulatory and stem cell-like memory subsets were isolated from only 8 patients and roughly eight healthy donors, whereas naive and central memory subsets came from all 30 or so donors. Results the study describes overall, beyond this receptor: Only small numbers of individuals were included in the HLA sub-analyses, which left unresolved whether HLA type had any influence on TCRB rearrangement. Naive, central memory and regulatory TCRB repertoires appeared to be more alike among patients than among healthy donors. Type 1 diabetes patients showed a moderate but significant shortening of TCRB CDR3 length in all four CD4+ subsets. Shorter templates might be favored by PCR, yet because patient and control samples were amplified and corrected together, any such skew would affect both groups equally. Fewer insertions and more nucleotide deletions at VDJ recombination sites were observed in patients with type 1 diabetes, implying thymic rearrangement abnormalities. Because cDNA was sequenced instead of genomic DNA, activated cells with high expression could be over-represented, although the groups did not differ in activation or CD3 levels.

All of the isolated RNA was reverse transcribed with the High Capacity cDNA Reverse Transcription Kit, so expressed TCRB transcripts were sequenced. Naive, central memory and regulatory T cell samples underwent deep immunoSEQ sequencing, averaging approximately 3.5 million total reads per sample. Sorted cells were lysed in RLT buffer, and RNA was extracted using DNase-treated RNeasy Micro or Mini kits according to cell number. To prevent cross-contamination, each cell subset was processed individually, whereas patient and healthy donor samples were processed jointly. Using the immunoSEQ multiplex PCR, TCRB sequences were amplified from cDNA into 87-bp fragments spanning the CDR3 region. Sequencing of the amplicons was performed on the Illumina HiSeq platform. For the original study's pipeline: Synthetic template baselines were used to correct PCR bias computationally, reads within Hamming distance 2 were collapsed, and singletons that could not be merged were discarded. Reads were aligned to IMGT to assign V, D and J genes, CDR3 length, and insertions or deletions at six rearrangement sites. Within each subset, clonotype counts were normalized to sorted cell number, and only after that were true diversity and Gini coefficients computed with the tcR R package. The overlap coefficient, calculated on TCRB nucleotide sequences, was used to quantify repertoire sharing. Out-of-frame TCRB sequences from naive cells were analyzed as a proxy for the pre-selection repertoire. The table comes from immuneACCESS by way of TCRdb, which keeps in-frame sequences with V and J called. Part of the clones is missing from these tables; in studies checked, under half for an unresolved V gene and the rest for unknown reasons. V and J calls and clone size are copied from that table; D and trimming were computed from the DNA. Across this sample there are 240,000 or so clones, with roughly 22% seen only once. Of the sample, approximately 0.029% is held by the ten largest clones.

A single peripheral blood draw of about 116 mL on average was collected from each donor into heparinised tubes. A BD FACSAria II and a panel including CD45RO, CCR7, CD25, CD127, CD95 and CD27 were used to sort naive, central memory, regulatory and stem cell-like memory CD4+ T cells. A purity above 95% was achieved for all sorted populations. Right away, PBMCs were isolated by Lymphoprep density gradient centrifugation and were stained directly, with no culture step. To minimize batch effects, samples were stained and sorted in pairs, one healthy donor with one patient per experiment. This clone was seen a few times. The antigen it binds to is not known. No base quality values were provided; no much bigger clone lies one nucleotide off. CDR3 length: 17 amino acids, cysteine to phenylalanine. CDR3 DNA is the only sequence kept; it has 51 bases, read in frame from the first base. Looking up the germline V gene yields CDR1 ENHRY and CDR2 SYGVKD. A distance of 20 bases separates the germline ends of V and J, which lose 3 bases and 2 bases respectively.

This sequence was found in a woman between 35 and 50 years old with type 1 diabetes. The V and J segments used are TRBV10-3 and TRBJ2-7, and TRBD1 may be the D gene, going by 6 matching bases. Sequences were obtained from naive CD4+ T cells from blood. The cell subset or site label on this specimen signifies: true naive CD4+ T cells. The DNA sequence is as follows: TGTGCCATCAGTGACCAGGGGCTCCTCGACACAGCCTACGAGCAGTACTTC. Translated, this is CAISDQGLLDTAYEQYF.